Following are 29 T cell receptor beta chains from one sample sequenced in a study of T cell repertoires in cytomegalovirus infection (dated by TCRdb to about 2019). The sequencer was an Illumina HiSeq 1500. TCRdb applied fastp at Q25 and MiXCR to the public reads, then kept only in-frame beta chains. Each entry merges the rows of one CDR3 protein and shows their most common DNA and genes. This sample has 150,000 to 200,000 distinct CDR3 sequences in its table, and about 21% of those were observed once. The ten largest clones take up approximately 3% of the sample. The sample consisted of PBMCs. The receptors were gathered from a human donor in good health (CMV status not recorded). Some clones in this sample may be carry-over from other donors' samples.

This clonotype appeared many times. The chain has TRBV7-2 and TRBJ2-7; D uncertain. Germline V gene lookup returns CDR1 SGHTA and CDR2 FQGNSA. Trimming took 1 base from V and 0 from J, leaving 10 bases between them. This CDR3 spans 15 amino acids. CDR3 in DNA: TGTGCCAGCAGCTTAGTAGGGCGGCCCTCCTACGAGCAGTACTTC. Its protein product is CASSLVGRPSYEQYF.

The rearrangement uses TRBV7-9 and TRBJ1-4; 7 bases are shared with TRBD1. Germline CDR1 and CDR2: SEHNR and FQNEAQ (reference sequence). Trimming took 5 bases from V and 3 from J; bases not matched to a gene: 6. The CDR3 is 15 residues long. CDR3 region: CASSRTGTANEKLFF. For the CDR3, the DNA is TGTGCCAGCAGCAGAACCGGGACAGCTAATGAAAAACTGTTTTTT.

The genes are TRBV7-9 and TRBJ2-7; D is unclear. V lost 4 bases to trimming and J lost 4 bases, with 8 bases between them. The germline V gene encodes CDR1 SEHNR and CDR2 FQNEAQ (reference sequence). CDR3 size: 12 residues. CDR3 loop: CASSSLKYEQYF. CDR3 nucleotides: TGTGCCAGCAGCTCTCTCAAATACGAGCAGTACTTC.

This clonotype was observed a few times. The chain employs TRBV7-8 and TRBJ2-2; 7 positions match TRBD2. Losses at the gene ends were 5 bases for V and 5 bases for J; bases not matched to a gene: 5. This CDR3 is built from 14 residues. Germline V gives CDR1 SGHVS, CDR2 FQNEAQ. As DNA, the CDR3 is TGTGCCAGCAGCCCACTGCGGGAGACCGGGGAGCTGTTTTTT. Residues: CASSPLRETGELFF.

The rearrangement joins TRBV5-1 to TRBJ1-2, with a weak D call TRBD1 (5 bases). The CDR3 totals 14 residues. Germline-derived CDR1 and CDR2 are SGHRS and YFSETQ. V lost 2 bases and J lost 0, with 8 bases in between. The CDR3 loop is CASSFWGPNYGYTF. The CDR3 nucleotides are TGCGCCAGCAGCTTTTGGGGCCCTAACTATGGCTACACCTTC.

The table lists this clonotype with a few counts. The chain links TRBV6-1 to TRBJ1-3; possible D gene TRBD1, 6 bases. The ends were cut back, 1 base at V and 0 bases at J, with 7 bases in the middle. The CDR3 contains 15 residues. Germline V gives CDR1 MNHNS, CDR2 SASEGT. The CDR3 DNA reads as TGTGCCAGCAGTGAAGTAGGGGGCTCTGGAAACACCATATATTTT. This codes for CASSEVGGSGNTIYF.

This clonotype was seen at least ten times. The chain employs TRBV7-8 and TRBJ2-3, with D possibly matching TRBD2 (6 bases). The germline V gene encodes CDR1 SGHVS and CDR2 FQNEAQ. The CDR3 covers 16 residues. Trimming removed 5 bases at V and 2 bases at J, with 17 bases between. CDR3 nucleotides: TGTGCCAGCAGCCCTCAGGGACTCGGACTCACAGATACGCAGTATTTT. This encodes CASSPQGLGLTDTQYF.

In its sample, this clonotype was seen many times. The V call is TRBV7-6, the J call TRBJ2-1; 12 nucleotides line up with TRBD2. CDR1 and CDR2 from the germline V gene are SGHVS and FNYEAQ. V lost 5 bases, J lost 0 bases, and 8 bases stayed unmatched. The CDR3 loop spans 18 amino acids. CDR3 in DNA: TGTGCCAGCAGCCGGGGACTAGCGGGTACAGGCTCCTACAATGAGCAGTTCTTC. It yields the protein CASSRGLAGTGSYNEQFF.

This clonotype was seen a few times. The rearrangement uses TRBV7-3 and TRBJ2-5; 8 bases agree with TRBD2. The CDR3 runs to 15 residues. J lost 5 bases, V lost 5 bases, and 10 bases had no gene match. Germline lookup yields CDR1 SGHTA and CDR2 FQGTGA. CDR3 amino acids: CASSPGRGGRETQYF. The CDR3 DNA sequence: TGTGCCAGCAGCCCTGGACGGGGGGGCCGGGAGACCCAGTACTTC. The whole variable domain, remainder taken from reference TRBV7-3 and TRBJ2-5, is GAGVSQTPSNKVTEKGKYVELRCDPISGHTALYWYRQSLGQGPEFLIYFQGTGAADDSGLPNDRFFAVRPEGSVSTLKIQRTERGDSAVYLCASSPGRGGRETQYFGPGTRLLVL.

Many counts were recorded for this clonotype. V usage is TRBV12-3 or TRBV12-4 and J usage is TRBJ2-1, with 9 nucleotides matching TRBD2. J was trimmed by 4 bases and V by 3 bases; bases with no gene match: 4. The CDR3 is 15 amino acids. The CDR3 loop is CASSFSSGAYNEQFF. CDR3 bases: TGTGCCAGCAGTTTTTCTAGCGGGGCGTACAATGAGCAGTTCTTC.

This clonotype came up a few times. The chain carries TRBV6-2 or TRBV6-3 and TRBJ1-1, with D possibly matching TRBD1 (6 bases). Germline V gives CDR1 MNHEY, CDR2 SVGEGT. This CDR3 spans 15 amino acids. The V end was cut by 7 bases, the J end by 5 bases, with 20 bases between. CDR3 residues: CASTPGGGTGTEAFF. As DNA, the CDR3 is TGTGCCAGCACACCAGGAGGGGGGACGGGTACTGAAGCTTTCTTT.

This clonotype was detected many times. The V gene is TRBV18, the J gene TRBJ1-1; D gene unclear. Germline CDR1 and CDR2: KGHSH and LQKENI. The CDR3 extends over 13 amino acids. Trimming took 2 bases from V and 1 from J, leaving 5 bases between them. The CDR3 sequence: CASSPTENTEAFF. Written as DNA, the CDR3 is TGTGCCAGCTCACCAACAGAGAACACTGAAGCTTTCTTT.

The chain combines TRBV28 with TRBJ2-3; 8 nucleotides agree with TRBD2. Germline lookup yields CDR1 MDHEN and CDR2 SYDVKM. The CDR3 spans 15 residues. V was clipped by 4 bases and J by 2 bases; unmatched bases: 5. DNA of the CDR3: TGTGCCAGCAGTTCCCAGCGGGAGCCCACAGATACGCAGTATTTT. It specifies CASSSQREPTDTQYF.

This clonotype showed up many times. The chain employs TRBV6-1 and TRBJ2-7; 8 nucleotides agree with TRBD1. This CDR3 has 15 residues. The V and J ends lost 5 bases and 3 bases, in that order; junction bases with no gene match: 9. The V gene's germline CDR1 is MNHNS and CDR2 SASEGT. For the CDR3, the DNA is TGTGCCAGCAGTATTAGGACAGGGATGATCTACGAGCAGTACTTC. It translates to CASSIRTGMIYEQYF.

This clonotype was seen ten or more times. The chain carries TRBV7-2 and TRBJ2-7; a possible D gene is TRBD1 (5 bases). Trimming took off 5 bases at V and 1 base at J, with 12 bases between the two ends. The CDR3 spans 14 residues. Germline values: CDR1 SGHTA, CDR2 FQGNSA. The CDR3 reads CASSLDRISYEQYF. The CDR3 DNA sequence: TGTGCCAGCAGCCTCGACAGAATATCCTACGAGCAGTACTTC.

This clonotype was recorded many times. The chain has TRBV7-2 and TRBJ2-7; D possibly uses TRBD1 or TRBD2 (6 bases each). The length of the CDR3 is 14 residues. V lost 8 bases, J lost 7 bases, and 21 bases lay in between. Germline lookup yields CDR1 SGHTA and CDR2 FQGNSA. The chain's CDR3 is CASGEGGAQVEQYF. CDR3 sequence (DNA): TGTGCCAGCGGCGAGGGGGGCGCCCAGGTGGAGCAGTACTTC.

This clonotype was detected a few times. The V call is TRBV7-2, the J call TRBJ1-6, with D perhaps TRBD1 (6 bases). Trimming pared 5 bases from V and 5 bases from J, leaving 16 bases between. CDR1 and CDR2 from the germline V gene are SGHTA and FQGNSA. This CDR3 comprises 16 residues. The CDR3 nucleotides are TGTGCCAGCAGCCCCCGTGGGGGGGCGAATAATTCACCCCTCCACTTT. Translated: CASSPRGGANNSPLHF.

This chain uses TRBV6-1 with TRBJ1-3; 7 bases match TRBD1. The CDR3 is made up of 13 amino acids. J was trimmed by 8 bases and V by 4 bases; bases with no gene match: 5. Germline CDR1 MNHNS, CDR2 SASEGT. The CDR3 spells CASSAPGGHTIYF. In DNA, the CDR3 is TGTGCCAGCAGTGCGCCAGGGGGACACACCATATATTTT.

This clonotype has ten or more counts. The chain links TRBV7-2 to TRBJ1-1, with TRBD1 matching 7 bases. V shed 3 bases, J shed 1 base, and the junction held 2 bases outside the gene matches. Looked up from germline, CDR1 is SGHTA and CDR2 is FQGNSA. The length of the CDR3 is 14 residues. The CDR3 DNA follows: TGTGCCAGCAGCTTCAGGGGGAAGAACACTGAAGCTTTCTTT. Translated: CASSFRGKNTEAFF.

At least ten counts were recorded for this clonotype. The chain employs TRBV7-9 and TRBJ2-1; D uncertain. V gave up 1 base and J gave up 5 bases, with 6 bases separating them. The CDR3 has 13 residues. Germline values: CDR1 SEHNR, CDR2 FQNEAQ (reference sequence). The CDR3 loop reads CASSLDLDNEQFF. The CDR3 DNA reads as TGTGCCAGCAGCTTAGACCTTGACAATGAGCAGTTCTTC.

In regard to this clonotype: A read error may explain this, as a much larger clone is one base away. CDR3 sequence: CASTPRSASTSYGYTF. CDR3 nucleotides: TGTGCCAGCACACCGAGGAGCGCATCCACCTCCTATGGCTACACCTTC. The chain uses TRBV12-3 or TRBV12-4 and TRBJ1-2; D gene unclear. V lost 7 bases, J lost 4 bases, and 22 bases lay in between. The CDR3 runs 16 residues.

This rearrangement joins TRBV20-1 to TRBJ1-2; 10 bases are shared with TRBD1. J gave up 6 bases and V 7 bases, and 5 bases lay outside the gene matches. Germline V CDR1 and CDR2: DFQATT, SNEGSKA (reference sequence). This CDR3 spans 12 amino acids. The DNA of the CDR3 is TGCAGTGGCACGGGACAGGGGCATGGCTACACCTTC. It encodes CSGTGQGHGYTF.

This clonotype was observed many times. V is TRBV4-2 and J is TRBJ1-2; perhaps TRBD1 as D (5 bases). The CDR3 has 19 amino acids. Germline assignment: CDR1 LGHNA and CDR2 YNFKEQ. Trimming left V 0 bases short and J 4 bases short, with 24 bases between. The CDR3 sequence is CASSQEILTGQGAPYGYTF. CDR3 in DNA: TGTGCCAGCAGCCAAGAGATACTCACCGGGCAAGGGGCACCCTATGGCTACACCTTC.

A few counts support this clonotype. The V call is TRBV6-2 or TRBV6-3, the J call TRBJ2-2; D ambiguous. CDR1 and CDR2 (germline): MNHEY, SVGEGT. Trimming cost V 7 bases and J 2 bases, with 11 bases left between them. This CDR3 is 14 amino acids long. CDR3 residues: CASTSIGNTGELFF. For the CDR3, the DNA is TGTGCCAGCACCTCTATTGGTAACACCGGGGAGCTGTTTTTT.

Many counts were recorded for this clonotype. As DNA, the CDR3 is TGTGCCAGCAGCTCCCGGACGGGAACGAACACTGAAGCTTTCTTT. As protein: CASSSRTGTNTEAFF. The chain recombines TRBV7-2 with TRBJ1-1; D is ambiguous. CDR1 and CDR2 (germline): SGHTA, FQGNSA. The CDR3 covers 15 residues. V gave up 4 bases and J gave up 1 base, with 13 bases separating them.

This clonotype was counted between two and nine times. The chain has TRBV2 and TRBJ1-2; D gene uncertain. Trimming cost V 2 bases and J 4 bases, with 11 bases left between them. The CDR3 has 14 amino acids. Germline assignment: CDR1 SNHLY and CDR2 FYNNEI. CDR3 sequence reads: CASSESQAVYGYTF. The DNA for the CDR3 is TGTGCCAGCAGTGAATCTCAAGCCGTCTATGGCTACACCTTC.

This clonotype was seen at least ten times. The chain couples TRBV7-2 to TRBJ1-2; D is undetermined. Per germline, CDR1 SGHTA and CDR2 FQGNSA. The V gene lost 1 base and the J gene lost 0 bases, with 12 bases spanning the gap. This CDR3 spans 16 amino acids. The CDR3, as DNA: TGTGCCAGCAGCTTAGTTGGAGGCTCAGCTAACTATGGCTACACCTTC. Amino acid sequence: CASSLVGGSANYGYTF. The full variable domain, rest sourced from reference TRBV7-2 and TRBJ1-2, is GAGVSQSPSNKVTEKGKDVELRCDPISGHTALYWYRQSLGQGLEFLIYFQGNSAPDKSGLPSDRFSAERTGGSVSTLTIQRTQQEDSAVYLCASSLVGGSANYGYTFGSGTRLTVV.

The chain employs TRBV12-3 or TRBV12-4 and TRBJ1-4; D possibly corresponds to TRBD1 (5 bases). The germline V and J ends were trimmed by 6 bases and 3 bases, with 11 bases remaining between them. This CDR3 is 14 amino acids long. This CDR3 reads CASRDGGANEKLFF. The CDR3 DNA reads TGTGCCAGCAGAGATGGGGGGGCTAATGAAAAACTGTTTTTT.

There are many counts of this clonotype. This CDR3 reads CASSSSLEGTSSNQPQHF. The CDR3 DNA follows: TGTGCCAGCAGCTCGAGCCTTGAGGGGACTAGTAGCAATCAGCCCCAGCATTTT. This chain connects TRBV7-8 to TRBJ1-5; a weak D match, TRBD1 (5 bases). Germline V gene data show CDR1 as SGHVS and CDR2 as FQNEAQ. V shed 4 bases and J shed 0 bases, with 19 bases lying between them. This CDR3 region has 18 residues.